A single sample is the source of the 30 T cell receptor beta chains below, sequenced in a study of identical twins. TCRdb re-called the 5' RACE reads through MiXCR, storing one row per CDR3 protein. The sample has a few hundred thousand distinct CDR3 sequences, 9.5% seen once. These data also featured in a second study, about yellow fever vaccine responses in identical twins.

The specimen was CD8+ T cells sorted from blood. The receptor source for this set is a woman aged 18 to 35 in good health.

The chain joins TRBV27 to TRBJ2-7; no clear D. Germline V lookup: CDR1 MNHEY, CDR2 SMNVEV (reference sequence). With 3 bases removed from V and 0 bases from J, the gap between germline ends came to 12 bases. This CDR3 region has 15 residues. The CDR3 DNA sequence: TGTGCCAGCAGTTTCCCAGGACCCTTCTCCTACGAGCAGTACTTC. This encodes CASSFPGPFSYEQYF.

This clonotype was seen repeatedly, ten times or more. The chain is built from TRBV7-2 and TRBJ2-1; the D is unclear. The CDR3 totals 14 residues. Trimming took 1 base from V and 7 from J, leaving 11 bases between them. CDR1 is SGHTA, CDR2 FQGNSA, per germline. CDR3 bases: TGTGCCAGCAGCTTAGTGAATAACGGTAATGAGCAGTTCTTC. This translates into CASSLVNNGNEQFF.

This clonotype came up a few times. The chain uses TRBV6-4 and TRBJ2-1; weak D call: TRBD2 (5 bases). Trimming removed 4 bases at V and 5 bases at J, with 12 bases between. Germline CDR1 is MRHNA and CDR2 is SNTAGT. This CDR3 is built from 14 residues. The CDR3 DNA follows: TGTGCCAGCAGTGCCAGCGGAACTAACAATGAGCAGTTCTTC. Translated, it gives CASSASGTNNEQFF.

This clonotype was observed a few times. This chain joins TRBV6-5 and TRBJ1-1; no clear D gene. The length of the CDR3 is 13 residues. The V gene lost 0 bases and the J gene lost 4 bases, with 6 bases spanning the gap. Looked up from germline, CDR1 is MNHEY and CDR2 is SVGAGI. This chain's CDR3 is CASSYSRTTEAFF. In nucleotides, the CDR3 is TGTGCCAGCAGTTACTCGAGGACCACTGAAGCTTTCTTT.

This clonotype was seen many times. The genes are TRBV6-4 and TRBJ2-1, with D uncertain. The CDR3 sequence is 13 residues long. The V and J ends lost 3 bases and 4 bases respectively, with 7 bases between them. Germline V lookup: CDR1 MRHNA, CDR2 SNTAGT. The chain's CDR3 is CASSEAGYNEQFF. As DNA, the CDR3 is TGTGCCAGCAGTGAAGCCGGATACAATGAGCAGTTCTTC.

The chain employs TRBV5-1 and TRBJ2-5; 7 bases fit TRBD2. Per the germline V gene, CDR1 is SGHRS and CDR2 is YFSETQ. Trimming cost V 0 bases and J 3 bases; bases outside gene matches: 5. The CDR3 covers 15 residues. The CDR3 sequence: CASSLVIAGEETQYF. CDR3 in DNA: TGCGCCAGCAGCTTGGTGATAGCGGGCGAAGAGACCCAGTACTTC.

The chain links TRBV6-1 to TRBJ2-2; TRBD1 aligns across 9 bases. The CDR3 totals 14 residues. V dropped 4 bases and J dropped 6; count of bases not matched to a gene: 3. Germline values: CDR1 MNHNS, CDR2 SASEGT. CDR3 sequence: CASSGDRVAGELFF. DNA for the CDR3: TGTGCCAGCAGTGGGGACAGGGTAGCCGGGGAGCTGTTTTTT.

This clonotype showed up many times. DNA for the CDR3: TGTGCCAGCAGCCCAGGCGGGGAGGCTTTCTTT. Translated, it gives CASSPGGEAFF. The rearrangement links TRBV7-9 to TRBJ1-1; D unresolved. CDR1 and CDR2 from the germline V gene are SEHNR and FQNEAQ (reference sequence). This CDR3 spans 11 amino acids. V dropped 5 bases and J dropped 11 bases, with 12 bases sitting between them.

This clonotype has just a few counts. This sequence joins TRBV2 and TRBJ1-4, with D possibly being TRBD1 (5 bases). The CDR3 is made up of 16 amino acids. V lost 6 bases and J lost 0, with 14 bases in between. Per germline, CDR1 SNHLY and CDR2 FYNNEI. CDR3 sequence reads: CASRGGRQSTNEKLFF. Here the CDR3 DNA reads TGTGCCAGCAGGGGAGGGAGACAGTCAACTAATGAAAAACTGTTTTTT.

This clonotype was found a few times. The V and J genes are TRBV3-1 and TRBJ1-6; D is perhaps TRBD1 (5 bases). V lost 0 bases and J lost 10, with 13 bases in between. The CDR3 is 15 residues long. CDR1 and CDR2 from the germline V gene are LGHDT and YNNKEL (reference sequence). CDR3 loop: CASSQEGRVASPLHF. Here the CDR3 DNA reads TGTGCCAGCAGCCAAGAGGGGCGGGTTGCCTCACCCCTCCACTTT. Variable domain in full (rest from reference TRBV3-1 and TRBJ1-6): DTAVSQTPKYLVTQMGNDKSIKCEQNLGHDTMYWYKQDSKKFLKIMFSYNNKELIINETVPNRFSPKSPDKAHLNLHINSLELGDSAVYFCASSQEGRVASPLHFGNGTRLTVT.

This clonotype was observed a few times. The rearrangement joins TRBV7-6 to TRBJ2-1; 9 bases map to TRBD2. Germline V CDR1 and CDR2: SGHVS, FNYEAQ. This CDR3 has 14 residues. Trimming at V came to 3 bases and at J to 5 bases, leaving 2 bases not matched to a gene. The CDR3 protein is CASSLRGGHNEQFF. The CDR3, as DNA: TGTGCCAGCAGCTTGCGGGGGGGGCACAATGAGCAGTTCTTC.

The V call is TRBV20-1, the J call TRBJ2-1, with 9 bases that match TRBD2. Trimming removed 2 bases from V and 0 bases from J; junction bases left unmatched: 8. Germline V gene sequence: CDR1 DFQATT, CDR2 SNEGSKA (reference sequence). This CDR3 is 17 amino acids long. As DNA, the CDR3 is TGCAGTGCTAGACTCAACCTAGCGGGAAGCTCCTACAATGAGCAGTTCTTC. This encodes CSARLNLAGSSYNEQFF.

Here the CDR3 reads CASSLLGGGDEQFF. CDR3 nucleotide sequence: TGTGCCAGCAGTTTACTCGGGGGTGGGGATGAGCAGTTCTTC. The chain couples TRBV27 to TRBJ2-1; a weak D match, TRBD2 (6 bases). The CDR3 sequence is 14 residues long. Trimming pared 2 bases from V and 8 bases from J, leaving 13 bases between. Looked up from germline, CDR1 is MNHEY and CDR2 is SMNVEV (reference sequence).

This clonotype was observed a handful of times. The gene calls are TRBV6-5 and TRBJ2-1; 10 nucleotides agree with TRBD2. V dropped 2 bases and J dropped 0; count of bases not matched to a gene: 10. This CDR3 contains 19 residues. Germline-derived CDR1 and CDR2 are MNHEY and SVGAGI. The CDR3 region has the DNA TGTGCCAGCAGTTACCAGCGGGAGGGCCATTCCAGCTCCTACAATGAGCAGTTCTTC. This gives the protein CASSYQREGHSSSYNEQFF.

The rearrangement links TRBV13 to TRBJ2-1, with TRBD2 matching over 13 bases. This CDR3 comprises 19 residues. J was trimmed by 2 bases and V by 5 bases; bases with no gene match: 12. Germline V gene sequence: CDR1 PRHDT, CDR2 FYEKMQ (reference sequence). The CDR3 DNA is TGTGCCAGCAGCGCCGCGACTAGCGGGGGGCCCCCTACCTACAATGAGCAGTTCTTC. It translates to CASSAATSGGPPTYNEQFF.

V and J are TRBV4-3 and TRBJ2-3; D unclear. CDR1 is LGHNA, CDR2 YSLEER, per germline. This CDR3 spans 16 amino acids. V was shortened by 0 bases and J by 0 bases, with 10 bases between the two germline ends. The CDR3 nucleotides read TGCGCCAGCAGCCAAGAAGGAGCCCCAAGCACAGATACGCAGTATTTT. Protein product: CASSQEGAPSTDTQYF.

This clonotype was counted many times. This sequence joins TRBV4-3 and TRBJ1-5, with D possibly being TRBD1 (5 bases). The CDR3 runs to 15 residues. Germline CDR1 and CDR2: LGHNA and YSLEER. The V gene lost 0 bases and the J gene lost 3 bases, with 9 bases spanning the gap. The CDR3 bases are TGCGCCAGCAGCCAAGATCGGGGCCTCAATCAGCCCCAGCATTTT. Translating gives CASSQDRGLNQPQHF.

This clonotype was picked up a small number of times. V is TRBV5-4 and J is TRBJ2-2; 9 nucleotides align to TRBD1. CDR1 is SGHNT and CDR2 is YYREEE in the germline V gene (reference sequence). The CDR3 is 16 residues long. V dropped 5 bases and J dropped 7; count of bases not matched to a gene: 12. CDR3: CASRYTGTGNDGELFF. In nucleotides, the CDR3 is TGTGCCAGCAGGTACACCGGGACAGGGAACGACGGGGAGCTGTTTTTT.

The V call is TRBV7-8, the J call TRBJ1-6; no reliable D call. The ends were cut back, 5 bases at V and 8 bases at J, with 13 bases in the middle. The germline CDR1 and CDR2 sequences are SGHVS and FQNEAQ. This CDR3 is 14 amino acids long. CDR3 region: CASSQMTGDSPLHF. As DNA, the CDR3 is TGTGCCAGCAGCCAGATGACCGGGGATTCACCCCTCCACTTT.

The chain couples TRBV3-1 to TRBJ1-5, with 12 bases matching TRBD1. This CDR3 has 16 residues. Losses at the gene ends were 1 base for V and 6 bases for J; bases not matched to a gene: 4. The germline gives CDR1 LGHDT, CDR2 YNNKEL (reference sequence). The CDR3 loop reads CASSQGGTGGPQPQHF. In nucleotides, the CDR3 is TGTGCCAGCAGCCAAGGAGGGACAGGGGGCCCTCAGCCCCAGCATTTT.

This clonotype was recorded many times. J is TRBJ2-2 and V is TRBV4-3; D might be TRBD2 (6 bases). V lost 3 bases to trimming and J lost 2 bases, with 19 bases between them. The germline V gene has CDR1 LGHNA and CDR2 YSLEER. This CDR3 contains 18 residues. The CDR3 DNA is TGCGCCAGCAGCCAGGCTCCTCTCCCGGGAGCCAACACCGGGGAGCTGTTTTTT. This codes for CASSQAPLPGANTGELFF.

Comments on this clonotype: This sequence may be a read error, since a much larger clone differs from it by one base. The chain carries TRBV5-6 and TRBJ1-5; 9 bases fit TRBD1. The CDR3 contains 15 residues. The germline V gene encodes CDR1 SGHDT and CDR2 YYEEEE. The trim removed 1 base at V and 5 bases at J, leaving 4 bases unmatched. The CDR3 DNA reads TGTGCCAGCAGCTTGACCGGGACAGGGTATCAGCCCCAGCATTTT. It encodes CASSLTGTGYQPQHF.

This clonotype has a count of ten or more. The rearrangement joins TRBV5-1 to TRBJ2-7, with D possibly TRBD2 on 5 matching bases. The CDR3 loop spans 14 amino acids. Germline V CDR1 and CDR2: SGHRS, YFSETQ. The V and J ends lost 2 bases and 6 bases respectively, with 15 bases between them. The CDR3 nucleotides are TGCGCCAGCAGCTTCGGGTACGGGATTATCGAGCAGTACTTC. Translation: CASSFGYGIIEQYF.

This clonotype was seen a handful of times. The chain joins TRBV7-8 to TRBJ2-5; a weak D match, TRBD2 (5 bases). Germline V lookup: CDR1 SGHVS, CDR2 FQNEAQ. V was shortened by 3 bases and J by 0 bases, with 23 bases between the two germline ends. There are 19 residues in the CDR3. In DNA form, the CDR3 reads TGTGCCAGCAGCTTTCTAACTAGAACTAAGGGAGACTACCAAGAGACCCAGTACTTC. Encoded protein: CASSFLTRTKGDYQETQYF.

This clonotype occurred many times. The rearrangement links TRBV6-5 to TRBJ2-1; tentative D call: TRBD1 (6 bases). Trimming removed 2 bases at V and 0 bases at J, with 20 bases between. The CDR3 runs to 19 residues. Germline V gives CDR1 MNHEY, CDR2 SVGAGI. This CDR3 is CASSYRWGPLPSSYNEQFF. DNA of the CDR3: TGTGCCAGCAGTTACCGTTGGGGGCCCCTCCCGAGCTCCTACAATGAGCAGTTCTTC.

A few counts support this clonotype. The chain uses TRBV9 and TRBJ2-3; 8 bases match TRBD2. Germline V gene sequence: CDR1 SGDLS, CDR2 YYNGEE. The J segment lost 3 bases and the V segment lost 4 bases, leaving 7 bases of the junction unmatched. There are 15 residues in the CDR3. The CDR3 loop is CASSPVGGGTDTQYF. CDR3 in DNA: TGTGCCAGCAGCCCGGTCGGCGGGGGGACAGATACGCAGTATTTT.

This clonotype occurred many times. The rearrangement links TRBV29-1 to TRBJ2-2; unclear D gene. This CDR3 has 11 residues. Germline V gives CDR1 SQVTM, CDR2 ANQGSEA. The CDR3 region has the DNA TGCAGTGCTTGGGCTACCGGGGAGCTGTTTTTT. This encodes CSAWATGELFF.

This clonotype appeared a few times. V and J are TRBV4-2 and TRBJ2-2, with D uncertain. The CDR3 has 13 residues. From germline, CDR1 is LGHNA and CDR2 YNFKEQ. Trimming shortened V by 1 base and J by 5 bases, and 5 bases separated the two germline ends. CDR3: CASSQGSTGELFF. The DNA of the CDR3 is TGTGCCAGCAGCCAAGGCTCAACCGGGGAGCTGTTTTTT.

This clonotype showed up many times. The J gene is TRBJ2-2, the V gene TRBV12-3 or TRBV12-4; D is possibly TRBD1 or TRBD2 (7 bases each). This CDR3 is built from 16 residues. Deletions cut 3 bases from V and 5 bases from J, with 16 bases between. The CDR3 DNA is TGTGCCAGCAGTTTTCTAGCGGACAGGCAAACCGGGGAGCTGTTTTTT. The encoded protein is CASSFLADRQTGELFF.

J is TRBJ1-5 and V is TRBV5-6, with D tentatively TRBD1 (6 bases). Germline loops: CDR1 SGHDT, CDR2 YYEEEE. CDR3 length: 13 amino acids. With 1 base removed from V and 7 bases from J, the gap between germline ends came to 9 bases. Here the CDR3 reads CASSLWGGQPQHF. In nucleotides, the CDR3 is TGTGCCAGCAGCTTGTGGGGGGGCCAGCCCCAGCATTTT.